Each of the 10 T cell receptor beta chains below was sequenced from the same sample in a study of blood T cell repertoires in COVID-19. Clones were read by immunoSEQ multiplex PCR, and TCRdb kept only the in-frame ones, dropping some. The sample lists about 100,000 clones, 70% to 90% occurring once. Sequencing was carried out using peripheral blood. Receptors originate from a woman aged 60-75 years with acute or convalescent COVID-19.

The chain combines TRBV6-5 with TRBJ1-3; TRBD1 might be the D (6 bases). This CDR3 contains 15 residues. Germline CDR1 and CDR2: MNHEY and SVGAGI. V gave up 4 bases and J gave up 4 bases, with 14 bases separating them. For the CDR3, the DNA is TGTGCCAGCAGTTGGGGGGGGCTGGAGGGAAACACCATATATTTT. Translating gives CASSWGGLEGNTIYF.

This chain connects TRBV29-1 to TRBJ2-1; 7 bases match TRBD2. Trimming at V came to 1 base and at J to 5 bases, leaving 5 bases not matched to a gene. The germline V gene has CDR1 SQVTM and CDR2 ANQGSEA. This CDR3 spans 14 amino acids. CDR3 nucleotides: TGCAGCGTTGAAGTAGCGGGTATACACAATGAGCAGTTCTTC. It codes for CSVEVAGIHNEQFF.

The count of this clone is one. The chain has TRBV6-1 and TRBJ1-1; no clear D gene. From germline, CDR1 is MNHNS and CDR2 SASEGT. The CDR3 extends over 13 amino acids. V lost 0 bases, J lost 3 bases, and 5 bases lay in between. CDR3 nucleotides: TGTGCCAGCAGTGAAGCGACTCACACTGAAGCTTTCTTT. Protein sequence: CASSEATHTEAFF.

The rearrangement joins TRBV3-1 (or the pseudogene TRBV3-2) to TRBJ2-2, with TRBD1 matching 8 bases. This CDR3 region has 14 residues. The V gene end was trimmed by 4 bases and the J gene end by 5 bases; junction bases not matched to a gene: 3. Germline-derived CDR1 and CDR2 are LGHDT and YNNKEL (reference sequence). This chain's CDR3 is CASSLGQATGELFF. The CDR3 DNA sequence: TGTGCCAGCAGCCTGGGACAGGCAACCGGGGAGCTGTTTTTT.

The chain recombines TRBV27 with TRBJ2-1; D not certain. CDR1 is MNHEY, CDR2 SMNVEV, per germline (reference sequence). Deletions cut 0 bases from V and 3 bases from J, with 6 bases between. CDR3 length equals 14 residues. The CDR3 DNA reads TGTGCCAGCAGTTTATCCCAGAACTACAATGAGCAGTTCTTC. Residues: CASSLSQNYNEQFF.

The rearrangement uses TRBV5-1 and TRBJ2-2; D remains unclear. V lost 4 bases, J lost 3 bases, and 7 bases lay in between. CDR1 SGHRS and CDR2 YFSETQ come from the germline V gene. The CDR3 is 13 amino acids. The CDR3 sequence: CASSPRDTGELFF. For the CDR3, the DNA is TGCGCCAGCAGCCCGCGAGACACCGGGGAGCTGTTTTTT.

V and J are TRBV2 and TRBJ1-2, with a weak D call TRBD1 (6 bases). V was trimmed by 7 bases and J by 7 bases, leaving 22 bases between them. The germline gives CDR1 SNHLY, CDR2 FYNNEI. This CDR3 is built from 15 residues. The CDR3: CASTQGDTPSRGYTF. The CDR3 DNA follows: TGTGCCAGCACCCAAGGGGACACCCCCTCCCGTGGCTACACCTTC.

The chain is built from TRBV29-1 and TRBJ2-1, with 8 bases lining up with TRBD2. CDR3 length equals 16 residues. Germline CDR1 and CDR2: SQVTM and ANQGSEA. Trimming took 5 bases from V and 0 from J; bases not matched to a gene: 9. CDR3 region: CSVFGGRTSSYNEQFF. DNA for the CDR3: TGCAGCGTTTTTGGCGGGAGGACTAGCTCCTACAATGAGCAGTTCTTC.

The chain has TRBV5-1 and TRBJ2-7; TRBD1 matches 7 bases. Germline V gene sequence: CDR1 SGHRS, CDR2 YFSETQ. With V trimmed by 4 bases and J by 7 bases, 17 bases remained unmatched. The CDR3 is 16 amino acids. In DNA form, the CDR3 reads TGCGCCAGCAGCCACTCCTCCGCTCCCCGACAGGGTGAGCAGTACTTC. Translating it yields CASSHSSAPRQGEQYF. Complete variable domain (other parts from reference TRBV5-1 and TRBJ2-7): KAGVTQTPRYLIKTRGQQVTLSCSPISGHRSVSWYQQTPGQGLQFLFEYFSETQRNKGNFPGRFSGRQFSNSRSEMNVSTLELGDSALYLCASSHSSAPRQGEQYFGPGTRLTVT.

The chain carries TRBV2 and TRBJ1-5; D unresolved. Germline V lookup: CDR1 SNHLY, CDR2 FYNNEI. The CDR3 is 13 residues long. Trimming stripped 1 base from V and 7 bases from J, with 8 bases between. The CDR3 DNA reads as TGTGCCAGCAGTGAAGGTAGTGTCCAGCCCCAGCATTTT. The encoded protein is CASSEGSVQPQHF.